A single T cell receptor (beta chain) is shown here with its context. This clone was seen only a few times. This clone's antigen is unknown. No much larger clonotype is one base removed from it; base qualities were not supplied. The immunoSEQ Assay was used to immunosequence TCRbeta CDR3 regions from genomic DNA. Before high-throughput sequencing, the genomic DNA was amplified using bias-controlled multiplex PCR. The authors' analysis ran thus. To quantify the absolute abundance of each unique TCRbeta CDR3 region, the sequences were collapsed and filtered. Clonality, defined as 1 minus Pielou's evenness, was calculated using only productive rearrangements. Clones with significantly greater frequencies in on-treatment versus baseline samples were identified using a previously published method. TCRdb stores this immuneACCESS table with in-frame sequences only. Part of the clones is absent; in the studies checked, under half of the shortfall reflects unresolved V genes, and no reason is known for the rest. V, J and clone size were drawn from that table, and D and trimming were deduced from the DNA. A total of some 13,000 clones appear in this sample, approximately 78% of them only once. Approximately 32% of the sample lies in the top ten.

According to the study, the label for this sample's treatment or condition signals: randomized to nivolumab then ipilimumab (arm A) or the reverse (arm B). None of the patients in the trial had previously been given DNA-damaging chemotherapy. On a FACS Aria II flow cytometer, live CD3+CD8+ cells that were negative for CD19 and CD56 were sorted from thawed PBMCs. Samples came from patients with melanoma in CheckMate 064, a randomized, open-label phase II trial of sequential checkpoint blockade. Leukapheresis was used to collect peripheral blood mononuclear cells, which were then purified with Ficoll-Paque and frozen in human serum with roughly 10% DMSO. Immediately after sorting, the purity of sorted blood CD3+CD8+ cells was verified to be >95%, after which DNA was extracted. The data stem from a study of sequential checkpoint blockade in melanoma (dated by TCRdb to the late 2010s). Looking at the study overall: Using 1:1 randomization, the trial assigned patients either to first-line nivolumab followed by ipilimumab (arm A) or to ipilimumab followed by nivolumab (arm B). Maintenance nivolumab came after both trial sequences.

The CDR3, cysteine through phenylalanine, is 14 amino acids long. Just CDR3 DNA is preserved here, 42 bases in frame from base 1. The V and J ends are trimmed by 0 bases and 3 bases, leaving 11 bases between them. The CDR1 and CDR2 encoded by the germline V gene (reference sequence) are GTSNPN and SVGIG. Overall results and qualifications from the work: Larger, independent patient cohorts are needed to validate the response-prediction model that combines TCR metrics and mutation burden.

The rearranged segments are TRBV30 and TRBJ1-1; there is no confident call for the D gene. The sequenced sample was CD8+ T cells sorted from blood (inferred from file names), obtained from a patient given nivolumab and ipilimumab in sequence. The sequence derives from a human donor with melanoma. Read as DNA, the sequence is TGTGCCTGGAGTGTAACAGCGGGGTACACTGAAGCTTTCTTT. This encodes CAWSVTAGYTEAFF.